This passage covers 10 T cell receptor beta chains from one sample sequenced in a study of blood T cell repertoires in COVID-19. Sequencing was performed with immunoSEQ multiplex PCR; in TCRdb, only in-frame clones are kept and a portion is missing. The sample holds tens of thousands of clones; approximately 86% are singletons and the top ten take around 1.4%. The specimen was peripheral blood. These receptors all stem from a man aged 55 to 69 with acute or convalescent COVID-19.

V usage is TRBV7-9 and J usage is TRBJ1-1; maybe TRBD1 (5 bases). Germline CDR1 is SEHNR and CDR2 is FQNEAQ (reference sequence). CDR3 length: 15 residues. Trimming shortened V by 4 bases and J by 4 bases, and 16 bases separated the two germline ends. CDR3 loop: CASSSGQGRGTEAFF. The CDR3 bases are TGTGCCAGCAGCTCAGGGCAGGGTAGGGGCACTGAAGCTTTCTTT.

The chain has TRBV5-5 and TRBJ2-1, with 7 nucleotides matching TRBD1. CDR1 and CDR2 (germline): SGHKS, YYEKEE (reference sequence). The CDR3 sequence is 14 residues long. The V and J ends lost 2 bases and 7 bases, in that order; junction bases with no gene match: 6. As DNA, the CDR3 is TGTGCCAGCAGCTTCTCGACAGGGCGGAATGAGCAGTTCTTC. The encoded protein is CASSFSTGRNEQFF.

This clone was seen a single time. The gene calls are TRBV27 and TRBJ2-1; 8 positions agree with TRBD1. The CDR3 loop spans 14 amino acids. Germline V gene data show CDR1 as MNHEY and CDR2 as SMNVEV (reference sequence). V dropped 5 bases and J dropped 4; count of bases not matched to a gene: 4. The CDR3 loop is CASSQGQGYNEQFF. CDR3 nucleotides: TGTGCCAGCAGTCAAGGACAGGGATACAATGAGCAGTTCTTC.

The CDR3 spells CASSREQETQYF. The CDR3 nucleotides are TGTGCCAGCAGCCGGGAACAAGAGACCCAGTACTTC. V and J are TRBV7-9 and TRBJ2-5; possible D gene TRBD2, 5 bases. V gave up 5 bases and J gave up 2 bases, with 6 bases separating them. The length of the CDR3 is 12 residues. Per the germline V gene, CDR1 is SEHNR and CDR2 is FQNEAQ (reference sequence).

V and J are TRBV11-2 and TRBJ2-6, with D perhaps matching TRBD1 (5 bases). Deletions cut 7 bases from V and 2 bases from J, with 6 bases between. The CDR3 has 13 residues. CDR1 and CDR2 from the germline V gene are SGHAT and FQNNGV. In DNA form, the CDR3 reads TGTGCCAGCAAGACAGCTGGGGCCAACGTCCTGACTTTC. It encodes CASKTAGANVLTF. The full variable domain, completed using reference TRBV11-2 and TRBJ2-6, is EAGVAQSPRYKIIEKRQSVAFWCNPISGHATLYWYQQILGQGPKLLIQFQNNGVVDDSQLPKDRFSAERLKGVDSTLKIQPAKLEDSAVYLCASKTAGANVLTFGAGSRLTVL.

This rearrangement joins TRBV9 to TRBJ2-5; 8 nucleotides agree with TRBD2. Germline V gene sequence: CDR1 SGDLS, CDR2 YYNGEE. The CDR3 totals 17 residues. With V trimmed by 4 bases and J by 5 bases, 16 bases remained unmatched. As DNA, the CDR3 is TGTGCCAGCAGCCTATCCGGGGGGGCAGGCGATTGGGAGACCCAGTACTTC. As protein: CASSLSGGAGDWETQYF.

The V and J genes are TRBV11-3 and TRBJ2-5; D is unresolved. The CDR3 totals 14 residues. The V and J ends lost 1 base and 1 base respectively, with 7 bases between them. Germline CDR1 and CDR2: SGHNT and YENEEA. The CDR3, as DNA: TGTGCCAGCAGCTTAGGGGCTACCCAAGAGACCCAGTACTTC. It specifies CASSLGATQETQYF. Complete variable domain (other parts from reference TRBV11-3 and TRBJ2-5): EAGVVQSPRYKIIEKKQPVAFWCNPISGHNTLYWYLQNLGQGPELLIRYENEEAVDDSQLPKDRFSAERLKGVDSTLKIQPAELGDSAVYLCASSLGATQETQYFGPGTRLLVL.

The rearrangement joins TRBV3-1 (or the pseudogene TRBV3-2) to TRBJ1-4, with 9 nucleotides matching TRBD1. The V segment lost 4 bases and the J segment 7 bases; nucleotides outside the gene matches: 7. The CDR3 is made up of 15 amino acids. The germline CDR1 and CDR2 sequences are LGHDT and YNNKEL (reference sequence). The CDR3 sequence is CASSLQDRGGEKLFF. The CDR3 DNA sequence: TGTGCCAGCAGCCTACAGGACAGGGGTGGTGAAAAACTGTTTTTT.

V and J are TRBV4-3 and TRBJ2-5, with a tentative D call TRBD1 (6 bases). The germline V gene has CDR1 LGHNA and CDR2 YSLEER. CDR3 length: 15 amino acids. V was clipped by 3 bases and J by 2 bases, with 13 bases between them. CDR3 residues: CASSQIQGRQETQYF. CDR3 sequence (DNA): TGCGCCAGCAGCCAGATACAGGGACGGCAAGAGACCCAGTACTTC.

The genes are TRBV2 and TRBJ1-2; a possible D gene is TRBD1 (5 bases). The germline V gene has CDR1 SNHLY and CDR2 FYNNEI. Trimming took off 6 bases at V and 6 bases at J, with 14 bases between the two ends. CDR3 size: 13 residues. The CDR3, as DNA: TGTGCCAGCAGGATTTCACAGGTCAATGGCTACACCTTC. Its protein product is CASRISQVNGYTF.